The 30 T cell receptor beta chains in this list originate from one sample, sequenced in a study of T cells in Graves' hyperthyroidism and ophthalmopathy. Amplification targeted TCR beta CDR3 regions from RNA transcripts. TCR CDR3 regions were first amplified by RT-PCR with HTBI primers. Using its own MiXCR run on the multiplex PCR reads, TCRdb lists one record per CDR3 protein. The sample has about 710,000 distinct CDR3 sequences, 15% to 20% seen once; the top ten hold around 8%. Sequenced input: blood. The source is a man younger than 35 with Graves' hyperthyroidism.

Of note for this clonotype: A much larger clone differs from this one at a single base, so this may be a read error. As the CDR3 is not closed by the conserved phenylalanine or tryptophan, this likely results from a read error. The V gene is TRBV27, the J gene TRBJ2-7; a weak D match, TRBD1 (6 bases). The CDR3 is made up of 12 amino acids. The V gene lost 8 bases and the J gene lost 2 bases, with 10 bases spanning the gap. Germline V CDR1 and CDR2: MNHEY, SMNVEV (reference sequence). CDR3 loop: CASAGVAYEQYS. The CDR3 DNA reads TGTGCCAGCGCAGGGGTCGCCTACGAGCAGTACTCC.

This clonotype was detected many times. The chain is built from TRBV28 and TRBJ1-5; the D gene is possibly TRBD1 (6 bases). This CDR3 is built from 15 residues. V lost 5 bases to trimming and J lost 7 bases, with 18 bases between them. Germline CDR1 reads MDHEN; CDR2 reads SYDVKM. The CDR3: CASSPLRGVGQPQHF. In DNA form, the CDR3 reads TGTGCCAGCAGTCCGTTAAGGGGGGTAGGACAGCCCCAGCATTTT.

This clonotype was seen a handful of times. The V and J genes are TRBV20-1 and TRBJ2-1, with 7 bases lining up with TRBD2. The junction had 3 bases not matched to a gene; V was cut back by 3 bases and J by 7 bases. CDR1 is DFQATT, CDR2 SNEGSKA, per germline (reference sequence). The CDR3 is 12 residues long. The CDR3 coding sequence is TGCAGTGCTAGTTCCGGGAGGAATGAGCAGTTCTTC. Translation gives CSASSGRNEQFF.

The chain recombines TRBV5-4 with TRBJ2-3; D is unresolved. V lost 0 bases and J 4 bases, leaving 12 bases between the germline ends. This CDR3 is built from 15 residues. From germline, CDR1 is SGHNT and CDR2 YYREEE (reference sequence). CDR3 sequence: CASSLETFGADTQYF. In nucleotides, the CDR3 is TGTGCCAGCAGCTTGGAAACGTTTGGGGCAGATACGCAGTATTTT.

Written as DNA, the CDR3 is TGCGCCAGCAGCCAAGAGGGGCGTCGGGCCTACGAGCAGTACTTC. Its translation: CASSQEGRRAYEQYF. The gene calls are TRBV4-3 and TRBJ2-7, with D maybe TRBD1 (5 bases). The V gene lost 0 bases and the J gene lost 2 bases, with 11 bases spanning the gap. This CDR3 has 15 residues. CDR1 and CDR2 (germline): LGHNA, YSLEER.

This clonotype was detected only a few times. The V call is TRBV29-1, the J call TRBJ2-2, with TRBD2 as a possible D gene (6 bases). Germline V gives CDR1 SQVTM, CDR2 ANQGSEA. The CDR3 runs to 13 residues. In DNA form, the CDR3 reads TGCAGTATTGGCGGGGAAAACACCGGGGAGCTGTTTTTT. This translates into CSIGGENTGELFF.

Ten or more counts support this clonotype. The chain links TRBV28 to TRBJ2-7; D possibly corresponds to TRBD1 (5 bases). V lost 5 bases and J lost 7, with 9 bases in between. The germline V gene has CDR1 MDHEN and CDR2 SYDVKM. CDR3 size: 11 residues. In nucleotides, the CDR3 is TGTGCCAGCAGTCAGGGCCTTGAGCAGTACTTC. Its protein product is CASSQGLEQYF.

This clonotype was counted many times. This sequence joins TRBV10-3 and TRBJ2-1, with D unresolved. CDR1 is ENHRY and CDR2 is SYGVKD in the germline V gene. V dropped 2 bases and J dropped 4 bases, with 9 bases sitting between them. CDR3 size: 14 residues. CDR3 nucleotides: TGTGCCATCAGTGAGCCCTCCCAATACAATGAGCAGTTCTTC. This sequence encodes CAISEPSQYNEQFF.

This clonotype was counted ten times or more. CDR3 nucleotides: TGCGCCAGCAGCTTGGTGTTAAGTCTAGCGGGAATCCGCTCCTACGAGCAGTACTTC. Protein: CASSLVLSLAGIRSYEQYF. The chain is built from TRBV5-1 and TRBJ2-7; 9 bases are shared with TRBD2. The CDR3 consists of 19 residues. Per the germline V gene, CDR1 is SGHRS and CDR2 is YFSETQ. J lost 0 bases, V lost 0 bases, and 13 bases had no gene match.

This clonotype was recorded many times. The chain is built from TRBV28 and TRBJ1-5; D is possibly TRBD1 (6 bases). The CDR3 spans 16 residues. Germline CDR1 MDHEN, CDR2 SYDVKM. Trimming took off 2 bases at V and 4 bases at J, with 15 bases between the two ends. The CDR3 reads CASSLAGVGQNQPQHF. The CDR3 DNA reads TGTGCCAGCAGTTTAGCGGGGGTGGGACAAAATCAGCCCCAGCATTTT. Full variable domain (outside the CDR3, taken from reference TRBV28 and TRBJ1-5): DVKVTQSSRYLVKRTGEKVFLECVQDMDHENMFWYRQDPGLGLRLIYFSYDVKMKEKGDIPEGYSVSREKKERFSLILESASTNQTSMYLCASSLAGVGQNQPQHFGDGTRLSIL.

This clonotype has ten or more counts. CDR3 loop: CASSLTGRDTIYF. The CDR3 DNA follows: TGTGCCAGCAGTTTGACGGGGAGGGACACCATATATTTT. The V and J genes are TRBV27 and TRBJ1-3; no clear D. Germline V gene data show CDR1 as MNHEY and CDR2 as SMNVEV (reference sequence). The CDR3 runs 13 residues. V lost 3 bases and J lost 8, with 11 bases in between.

Ten or more counts support this clonotype. The chain uses TRBV7-6 and TRBJ2-5; TRBD2 matches at 12 bases. The germline CDR1 and CDR2 sequences are SGHVS and FNYEAQ. This CDR3 has 18 amino acids. The V gene end was trimmed by 1 base and the J gene end by 3 bases; junction bases not matched to a gene: 9. CDR3 sequence reads: CASSLGFILAGGKETQYF. The CDR3 DNA reads as TGTGCCAGCAGCTTAGGCTTCATTCTAGCGGGAGGGAAAGAGACCCAGTACTTC.

This clonotype was counted ten times or more. This chain's CDR3 is CSAATTYEQYF. The CDR3 coding sequence is TGCAGTGCGGCGACGACCTACGAGCAGTACTTC. The chain couples TRBV20-1 to TRBJ2-7, with unresolved D. CDR3 length equals 11 residues. V gave up 6 bases and J gave up 2 bases, with 8 bases separating them. Per the germline V gene, CDR1 is DFQATT and CDR2 is SNEGSKA (reference sequence).

The sample holds many counts of this clonotype. The chain is built from TRBV18 and TRBJ1-5, with D possibly matching TRBD1 (5 bases). The CDR3 is 15 amino acids. Germline CDR1 is KGHSH and CDR2 is LQKENI. V was cut by 3 bases and J by 7 bases, with 16 bases left in between. The CDR3 nucleotides are TGTGCCAGCTCACCCGACGGGGGGTCTTGGCAGCCCCAGCATTTT. This codes for CASSPDGGSWQPQHF.

The chain uses TRBV20-1 and TRBJ2-3, with 8 bases lining up with TRBD1. The CDR3 is 16 residues long. V dropped 4 bases and J dropped 4; count of bases not matched to a gene: 13. Germline V CDR1 and CDR2: DFQATT, SNEGSKA (reference sequence). CDR3 nucleotide sequence: TGCAGTGCTACTTACGACAGGGGCCTAGGCGCAGATACGCAGTATTTT. Amino acids: CSATYDRGLGADTQYF.

This clonotype is a singleton in its sample. The chain recombines TRBV12-3 or TRBV12-4 with TRBJ2-7; 9 bases agree with TRBD2. V shed 3 bases, J shed 4 bases, and the junction held 7 bases outside the gene matches. The CDR3 sequence is 15 residues long. CDR3 in amino acids: CASSLSASGAYEQYF. The DNA of the CDR3 is TGTGCCAGCAGTTTGTCGGCTAGCGGGGCGTACGAGCAGTACTTC.

This chain joins TRBV7-9 and TRBJ2-4, with 8 nucleotides matching TRBD1. This CDR3 has 16 amino acids. V gave up 5 bases and J gave up 8 bases; unmatched junction bases: 14. Germline lookup yields CDR1 SEHNR and CDR2 FQNEAQ (reference sequence). The CDR3 coding sequence is TGTGCCAGCAGCAAAACCAGGACAGGGTCCGGAGACATTCAGTACTTC. It is translated as CASSKTRTGSGDIQYF.

The V call is TRBV7-6, the J call TRBJ2-3, with 9 positions matching TRBD1. Germline V gene data show CDR1 as SGHVS and CDR2 as FNYEAQ. CDR3 length: 15 amino acids. After removal of 5 bases from V and 2 bases from J, the junction contained 5 bases not matched to a gene. CDR3 DNA: TGTGCCAGCAGCCTAAGGACAGGGGACACAGATACGCAGTATTTT. This codes for CASSLRTGDTDTQYF.

This clonotype came up a few times. The rearrangement links TRBV6-1 to TRBJ2-7; the match to TRBD1 covers 7 bases. J was trimmed by 2 bases and V by 6 bases; bases with no gene match: 10. The CDR3 is 15 residues long. Germline V gene data show CDR1 as MNHNS and CDR2 as SASEGT. In nucleotides, the CDR3 is TGTGCCAGCAGACTTTTGACAGGGCAGACCTACGAGCAGTACTTC. It is translated as CASRLLTGQTYEQYF.

The chain has TRBV30 and TRBJ1-2, with 7 nucleotides matching TRBD1. CDR3 length equals 14 residues. V shed 3 bases, J shed 0 bases, and the junction held 4 bases outside the gene matches. Germline CDR1 reads GTSNPN; CDR2 reads SVGIG (reference sequence). CDR3 loop: CAWRTGTANYGYTF. DNA for the CDR3: TGTGCCTGGAGGACGGGGACAGCTAACTATGGCTACACCTTC. The full variable domain, its missing parts supplied by reference TRBV30 and TRBJ1-2, is SQTIHQWPATLVQPVGSPLSLECTVEGTSNPNLYWYRQAAGRGLQLLFYSVGIGQISSEVPQNLSASRPQDRQFILSSKKLLLSDSGFYLCAWRTGTANYGYTFGSGTRLTVV.

V gene TRBV27 combines with J gene TRBJ2-1; TRBD2 aligns across 10 bases. V was pared by 5 bases and J by 5 bases, with 9 bases of the junction left unmatched. This CDR3 has 16 residues. Per germline, CDR1 MNHEY and CDR2 SMNVEV (reference sequence). CDR3 DNA: TGTGCCAGCAGTCCGGCTAGCGGGAGTCGCCACAATGAGCAGTTCTTC. Its translation: CASSPASGSRHNEQFF.

This clonotype was found a few times. This chain uses TRBV6-5 with TRBJ2-7, with 8 bases matching TRBD1. Trimming took 4 bases from V and 2 from J; bases not matched to a gene: 7. CDR3 length: 15 amino acids. Per germline, CDR1 MNHEY and CDR2 SVGAGI. The CDR3 coding sequence is TGTGCCAGCAGTTCCCCAGGGGGCTTGGCCTACGAGCAGTACTTC. Encoded protein: CASSSPGGLAYEQYF.

To note about this clonotype: A much more abundant neighbour one base away suggests this may be a read error. For the CDR3, the DNA is TGTGCCGGCATCGGTACACTTTTTGAAAAACTGTTTTTT. This encodes CAGIGTLFEKLFF. V is TRBV2 and J is TRBJ1-4; no clear D gene. The CDR3 totals 13 residues. V lost 11 bases and J lost 7, with 17 bases in between. Germline V lookup: CDR1 SNHLY, CDR2 FYNNEI. Full variable domain (outside the CDR3, taken from reference TRBV2 and TRBJ1-4): EPEVTQTPSHQVTQMGQEVILRCVPISNHLYFYWYRQILGQKVEFLVSFYNNEISEKSEIFDDQFSVERPDGSNFTLKIRSTKLEDSAMYFCAGIGTLFEKLFFGSGTQLSVL.

This sequence joins TRBV19 and TRBJ2-7, with 8 bases fitting TRBD1. Per germline, CDR1 LNHDA and CDR2 SQIVND (reference sequence). The CDR3 totals 14 residues. V lost 8 bases, J lost 1 base, and 7 bases stayed unmatched. The CDR3 DNA follows: TGTGCCAGTCGGCGGAACAGGGGGTCCTACGAGCAGTACTTC. It translates to CASRRNRGSYEQYF.

This clonotype was found a few times. J is TRBJ2-7 and V is TRBV20-1; 9 bases map to TRBD2. Germline CDR1 DFQATT, CDR2 SNEGSKA (reference sequence). The CDR3 sequence is 14 residues long. The ends lost 0 bases at V and 3 bases at J; junction bases unmatched: 3. CDR3 coding DNA: TGCAGTGCTAGAGATAGCGGGAGTGTCTACGAGCAGTACTTC. Amino acid sequence: CSARDSGSVYEQYF.

This clonotype has ten or more counts. An end of the junction does not agree with germline; a read error may underlie this. The rearrangement joins TRBV11-2 to TRBJ1-4, with D unclear. The CDR3 covers 11 residues. The germline V gene has CDR1 SGHAT and CDR2 FQNNGV. DNA for the CDR3: TGTGCCAGCAGTTTAGGGGAAAAACTGTTTTTT. It translates to CASSLGEKLFF.

This clonotype was seen at least ten times. The chain employs TRBV12-3 or TRBV12-4 and TRBJ2-7, with 10 bases lining up with TRBD1. The CDR3 is 14 amino acids. V shed 5 bases, J shed 4 bases, and the junction held 5 bases outside the gene matches. CDR3 amino acids: CASSRGQGGYEQYF. CDR3 bases: TGTGCCAGCAGTCGTGGACAGGGGGGGTACGAGCAGTACTTC.

This clonotype was seen a few times. A junction end diverges from the germline sequence, so it may reflect a read error. V gene TRBV12-3 or TRBV12-4 combines with J gene TRBJ2-7; TRBD1 is a possible D gene (5 bases). The length of the CDR3 is 13 residues. CDR3 amino acids: CASSFTGSHEQYF. For the CDR3, the DNA is TGTGCCAGCAGTTTCACAGGCTCCCACGAGCAGTACTTC.

There are a few counts of this clonotype. The V call is TRBV30, the J call TRBJ2-1; perhaps TRBD2 as D (6 bases). CDR1 is GTSNPN and CDR2 is SVGIG in the germline V gene (reference sequence). The CDR3 contains 16 residues. Trimming stripped 5 bases from V and 4 bases from J, with 21 bases between. The CDR3 sequence is CAWAPEGRSYYNEQFF. The CDR3 DNA follows: TGTGCCTGGGCCCCGGAGGGGCGGTCTTATTACAATGAGCAGTTCTTC.

The gene calls are TRBV15 and TRBJ1-3; D unclear. Germline CDR1 reads LNHNV; CDR2 reads YYDKDF (reference sequence). The V end was cut by 0 bases, the J end by 0 bases, with 9 bases between. The CDR3 sequence is 16 residues long. For the CDR3, the DNA is TGTGCCACCAGCAGAGAGAGAGGAAGCTCTGGAAACACCATATATTTT. It yields the protein CATSRERGSSGNTIYF.